Presented here are 25 T cell receptor beta chains from one specimen sequenced in a study of graft-versus-host responses after intestinal transplantation. Profiling relied on immunoSEQ multiplex PCR, and the TCRdb table lists in-frame clones only, not all of them. The sample shows about 93,000 clones, 90% to 95% of them seen only once. These TCRs are of unknown antigen specificity. The sequencing here drew on unstimulated CD8+ T cells sorted from spleen or lymph node cells, taken before intestinal transplant. Receptor source: a human donor who received an intestinal transplant.

This rearrangement joins TRBV27 to TRBJ1-5, with TRBD1 as a possible D gene (5 bases). Trimming pared 4 bases from V and 7 bases from J, leaving 11 bases between. Germline V gives CDR1 MNHEY, CDR2 SMNVEV (reference sequence). The CDR3 loop spans 13 amino acids. Here the CDR3 DNA reads TGTGCCAGCAGTTACAGGAGTGGACAGCCCCAGCATTTT. Protein: CASSYRSGQPQHF.

J is TRBJ1-2 and V is TRBV5-4; TRBD1 matches at 10 bases. Unmatched junction bases numbered 6, after V lost 4 bases and J lost 3 bases. The CDR3 has 15 residues. Germline V gene lookup returns CDR1 SGHNT and CDR2 YYREEE (reference sequence). CDR3: CASSLDRGQDYGYTF. The CDR3 coding sequence is TGTGCCAGCAGCCTAGACAGGGGGCAGGACTATGGCTACACCTTC.

This chain links TRBV19 with TRBJ2-1; 10 positions agree with TRBD1. With 3 bases clipped from V and 4 bases from J, the junction kept 3 bases outside the gene matches. The CDR3 spans 15 residues. From germline, CDR1 is LNHDA and CDR2 SQIVND (reference sequence). The CDR3 DNA is TGTGCCAGTAGTATTCCGGGACAGGGGTACAATGAGCAGTTCTTC. This codes for CASSIPGQGYNEQFF. Full variable domain (outside the CDR3, taken from reference TRBV19 and TRBJ2-1): DGGITQSPKYLFRKEGQNVTLSCEQNLNHDAMYWYRQDPGQGLRLIYYSQIVNDFQKGDIAEGYSVSREKKESFPLTVTSAQKNPTAFYLCASSIPGQGYNEQFFGPGTRLTVL.

The gene calls are TRBV13 and TRBJ2-7; no definite D call. The CDR3 consists of 15 residues. CDR1 and CDR2 from the germline V gene are PRHDT and FYEKMQ (reference sequence). The V end lost 0 bases, the J end lost 6 bases, and 15 bases lay between the germline ends. The CDR3 DNA reads as TGTGCCAGCAGCTTAGGGGTTGGCCCCTCTTCCGAGCAGTACTTC. Translated, it gives CASSLGVGPSSEQYF.

The gene calls are TRBV5-1 and TRBJ1-1, with 7 bases that match TRBD1. Germline assignment: CDR1 SGHRS and CDR2 YFSETQ. V lost 1 base and J lost 5; bases outside the gene matches: 5. The CDR3 has 14 residues. The CDR3 sequence is CASSLRTGATEAFF. The CDR3 DNA reads as TGCGCCAGCAGCTTGAGGACAGGTGCTACTGAAGCTTTCTTT.

V and J are TRBV5-6 and TRBJ1-2; the D is unclear. This CDR3 contains 11 residues. CDR1 and CDR2 (germline): SGHDT, YYEEEE. V lost 4 bases and J 6 bases, leaving 7 bases between the germline ends. CDR3 DNA sequence: TGTGCCAGCAGCCTGAGGAATGGCTACACCTTC. As protein: CASSLRNGYTF.

This clone was detected a few times. The gene calls are TRBV6-1 and TRBJ2-1; the D is unclear. Germline values: CDR1 MNHNS, CDR2 SASEGT. The CDR3 has 14 residues. V lost 4 bases to trimming and J lost 0 bases, with 7 bases between them. CDR3 protein: CASSGWSSYNEQFF. CDR3 DNA: TGTGCCAGCAGTGGTTGGAGCTCCTACAATGAGCAGTTCTTC.

CDR3 in DNA: TGTGCCACGGGTTTGAACACTGAAGCTTTCTTT. Its protein is CATGLNTEAFF. J is TRBJ1-1 and V is TRBV30; D is ambiguous. The CDR3 loop spans 11 amino acids. Germline V CDR1 and CDR2: GTSNPN, SVGIG (reference sequence). V lost 8 bases and J 0 bases, leaving 7 bases between the germline ends.

This sequence joins TRBV30 and TRBJ1-1; D not certain. The CDR3 sequence is 13 residues long. CDR1 and CDR2 (germline): GTSNPN, SVGIG (reference sequence). The germline V and J ends were trimmed by 2 bases and 2 bases, with 9 bases remaining between them. Here the CDR3 DNA reads TGTGCCTGGAGTTACTCACCAAACACTGAAGCTTTCTTT. It is translated as CAWSYSPNTEAFF.

The chain employs TRBV4-1 and TRBJ2-5; 10 bases map to TRBD2. TRBJ2-7 matches the DNA end more closely, so the J call is doubtful. The CDR3 is 16 amino acids. The germline V gene has CDR1 MGHRA and CDR2 YSYEKL. The CDR3 protein is CASSQFGTSVEYEQYF. CDR3 nucleotide sequence: TGCGCCAGCAGCCAATTCGGGACTAGCGTTGAGTACGAGCAGTACTTC.

This chain connects TRBV9 to TRBJ2-1, with TRBD2 identical over 10 bases. The V and J ends lost 0 bases and 2 bases, in that order; junction bases with no gene match: 5. The CDR3 length is 17 residues. From germline, CDR1 is SGDLS and CDR2 YYNGEE. CDR3 amino acids: CASSVAPLAGAYNEQFF. CDR3 DNA: TGTGCCAGCAGCGTAGCTCCTCTAGCGGGAGCCTACAATGAGCAGTTCTTC.

J is TRBJ2-7 and V is TRBV19, with 9 nucleotides matching TRBD1. This CDR3 comprises 13 residues. CDR1 and CDR2 from the germline V gene are LNHDA and SQIVND (reference sequence). The V segment lost 3 bases and the J segment 6 bases; nucleotides outside the gene matches: 3. The CDR3 DNA follows: TGTGCCAGTAGTATTGGGACAGGGTCCGAGCAGTACTTC. Translating gives CASSIGTGSEQYF.

V is TRBV4-1 and J is TRBJ2-7; possible D gene TRBD2, 7 bases. CDR3 length: 17 amino acids. Trimming stripped 2 bases from V and 3 bases from J, with 20 bases between. Germline V CDR1 and CDR2: MGHRA, YSYEKL. The chain's CDR3 is CASSQKGGAGSRYEQYF. For the CDR3, the DNA is TGCGCCAGCAGCCAAAAAGGGGGGGCAGGGAGTCGCTACGAGCAGTACTTC.

This clone occurred a few times. The chain joins TRBV7-9 to TRBJ2-5; D uncertain. The CDR3 length is 16 residues. Germline V gene data show CDR1 as SEHNR and CDR2 as FQNEAQ (reference sequence). V gave up 3 bases and J gave up 1 base, with 15 bases separating them. CDR3 in DNA: TGTGCCAGCAGCTTCACGGTAACGAAAATCCAAGAGACCCAGTACTTC. Its protein product is CASSFTVTKIQETQYF.

The gene calls are TRBV2 and TRBJ1-1; 8 bases match TRBD1. Germline V lookup: CDR1 SNHLY, CDR2 FYNNEI. After removal of 2 bases from V and 11 bases from J, the junction contained 13 bases not matched to a gene. CDR3 length equals 15 residues. The CDR3 region is CASSETGGENKMAFF. CDR3 bases: TGTGCCAGCAGTGAAACAGGGGGAGAGAACAAGATGGCTTTCTTT.

The chain combines TRBV5-6 with TRBJ2-2; no clear D. The germline V gene has CDR1 SGHDT and CDR2 YYEEEE. The V end lost 4 bases, the J end lost 5 bases, and 6 bases lay between the germline ends. This CDR3 contains 12 residues. This CDR3 reads CASSPPTGELFF. CDR3 in DNA: TGTGCCAGCAGCCCCCCGACCGGGGAGCTGTTTTTT.

This chain joins TRBV4-1 and TRBJ2-7; 12 bases are a match to TRBD2. Germline CDR1 reads MGHRA; CDR2 reads YSYEKL. V shed 3 bases and J 3 bases; nucleotides not matched to a gene: 6. This CDR3 region has 16 residues. CDR3 region: CASSHATSGSDYEQYF. The CDR3, as DNA: TGCGCCAGCAGCCACGCGACTAGCGGGAGTGACTACGAGCAGTACTTC.

The chain employs TRBV9 and TRBJ2-3; no clear D gene. Germline CDR1 is SGDLS and CDR2 is YYNGEE. The germline V and J ends were trimmed by 2 bases and 2 bases, with 12 bases remaining between them. The CDR3 sequence is 15 residues long. The CDR3 spells CASSVSVRFTDTQYF. CDR3 nucleotide sequence: TGTGCCAGCAGCGTTTCCGTCAGGTTCACAGATACGCAGTATTTT.

V usage is TRBV5-4 and J usage is TRBJ1-4, with 8 nucleotides matching TRBD1. The germline V gene encodes CDR1 SGHNT and CDR2 YYREEE (reference sequence). This CDR3 region has 15 residues. V lost 6 bases, J lost 7 bases, and 11 bases stayed unmatched. The CDR3 coding sequence is TGTGCCAGCACCCCGGGGACAGGACTTCCTGAAAAACTGTTTTTT. Its translation: CASTPGTGLPEKLFF.

V and J are TRBV4-1 and TRBJ2-2; a weak D match, TRBD1 (5 bases). Trimming stripped 3 bases from V and 2 bases from J, with 16 bases between. The CDR3 has 17 residues. Germline assignment: CDR1 MGHRA and CDR2 YSYEKL. As DNA, the CDR3 is TGCGCCAGCAGCCACCCGATGGCAGGGCCTAACACCGGGGAGCTGTTTTTT. Amino acids: CASSHPMAGPNTGELFF.

The chain has TRBV4-1 and TRBJ1-1, with D perhaps matching TRBD1 (6 bases). The germline V and J ends were trimmed by 0 bases and 0 bases, with 11 bases remaining between them. This CDR3 contains 16 residues. Per the germline V gene, CDR1 is MGHRA and CDR2 is YSYEKL. The CDR3 reads CASSQDSGAMNTEAFF. DNA of the CDR3: TGCGCCAGCAGCCAAGATTCAGGGGCCATGAACACTGAAGCTTTCTTT.

The chain links TRBV7-9 to TRBJ2-3; TRBD2 is a possible D gene (5 bases). The CDR3 length is 12 residues. Germline CDR1 and CDR2: SEHNR and FQNEAQ (reference sequence). V shed 1 base and J shed 9 bases, with 8 bases lying between them. The CDR3 sequence is CASSLGVATQYF. The CDR3 DNA reads TGTGCCAGCAGCTTAGGGGTAGCGACGCAGTATTTT. The complete variable domain, with remaining parts taken from reference TRBV7-9 and TRBJ2-3, reads DTGVSQNPRHKITKRGQNVTFRCDPISEHNRLYWYRQTLGQGPEFLTYFQNEAQLEKSRLLSDRFSAERPKGSFSTLEIQRTEQGDSAMYLCASSLGVATQYFGPGTRLTVL.

The rearrangement joins TRBV19 to TRBJ1-4, with D unresolved. V lost 6 bases and J 3 bases, leaving 17 bases between the germline ends. The CDR3 consists of 16 residues. Germline CDR1 and CDR2: LNHDA and SQIVND (reference sequence). The CDR3 sequence is CASRYGAYVANEKLFF. The CDR3 nucleotides are TGTGCCAGTAGATACGGTGCCTATGTGGCTAATGAAAAACTGTTTTTT.

The DNA for the CDR3 is TGTGCCAGCAGTTTATTGGGGGAGGGCAGCTCAGATACGCAGTATTTT. It yields the protein CASSLLGEGSSDTQYF. The rearrangement joins TRBV28 to TRBJ2-3, with TRBD2 matching over 7 bases. The CDR3 runs 16 residues. V lost 1 base, J lost 4 bases, and 8 bases stayed unmatched. The germline V gene encodes CDR1 MDHEN and CDR2 SYDVKM.

The rearrangement joins TRBV27 to TRBJ2-7; the match to TRBD1 covers 9 bases. CDR3 length: 13 amino acids. J lost 5 bases, V lost 5 bases, and 4 bases had no gene match. Germline V CDR1 and CDR2: MNHEY, SMNVEV (reference sequence). The CDR3 nucleotides read TGTGCCAGCAGTACGGACAGGGGAAACGAGCAGTACTTC. Protein product: CASSTDRGNEQYF.